This T cell receptor (beta chain) was profiled in a study of shared clonotypes between healthy human individuals. An approximately 220 ng quantity of DNA, roughly 32,000 T cell genomes, went into the sorted-subset replicate PCRs. Only in-frame clones appear in the TCRdb table, and some are missing; sequencing was by immunoSEQ multiplex PCR. This repertoire shows over 2 million clones, about 90% found once; its top ten account for 0.37%. Whole-study findings and limits: Depth of sequencing was expected to influence donor clonotype sharing. Rarefaction gave evidence that sorted-subset sequencing remained incomplete despite large depth. Shared clonotypes: roughly 4.7% naive CD4, approximately 3.4% naive CD8, about 2.2% memory CD4, about 0.4% memory CD8.

V lost 2 bases and J 7 bases, leaving 9 bases between the germline ends. The CDR3 totals 13 residues. Germline V gene data show CDR1 as LNHDA and CDR2 as SQIVND (reference sequence). A word on this clone: The antigen is undetermined. The same CDR3 arises from other DNA sequences in this sample as well.

The sequenced sample was naive CD4+ T cells from PBMCs. Subset of the sample: CD45RA+ positively selected. The sequence came from a man between 18 and 35 years old in good health. Some clones in this sample may be carry-over from other donors' samples. The chain uses TRBV19 and TRBJ1-5; possible D gene TRBD1, 6 bases. The CDR3 loop is CASSITGNQPQHF. The CDR3 nucleotides are TGTGCCAGTAGTATAACAGGGAACCAGCCCCAGCATTTT.